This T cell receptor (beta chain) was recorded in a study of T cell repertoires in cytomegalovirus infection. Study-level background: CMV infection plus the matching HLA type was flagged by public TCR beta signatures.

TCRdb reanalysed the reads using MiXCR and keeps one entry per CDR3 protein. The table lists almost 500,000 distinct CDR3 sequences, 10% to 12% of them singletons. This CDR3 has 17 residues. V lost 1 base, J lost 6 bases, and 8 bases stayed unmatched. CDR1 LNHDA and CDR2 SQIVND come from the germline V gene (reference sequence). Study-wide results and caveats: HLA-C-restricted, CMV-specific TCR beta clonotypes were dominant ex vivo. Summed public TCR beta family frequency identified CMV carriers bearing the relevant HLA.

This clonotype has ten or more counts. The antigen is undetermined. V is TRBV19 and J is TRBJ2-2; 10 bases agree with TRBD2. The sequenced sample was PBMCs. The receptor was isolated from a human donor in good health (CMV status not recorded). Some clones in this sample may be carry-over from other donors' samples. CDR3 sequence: CASSIAGSGRAAGELFF. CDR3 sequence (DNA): TGTGCCAGTAGTATAGCGGGAAGCGGGAGGGCCGCCGGGGAGCTGTTTTTT.